The rows below give T cell receptor beta chains drawn from one sample of a study of blood T cell repertoires in COVID-19. The assay was immunoSEQ multiplex PCR, and TCRdb's table has in-frame clones only and misses some. This sample has around 79,000 clones, with about 87% found just once. The sequenced sample was peripheral blood. These receptors were obtained from a human donor in a cohort sampled during active COVID-19. Both conserved end residues are part of each CDR3. D genes are given only for firm matches. Clone size is stated in some rows and not others, as once, few, many or a class when expanded.

J gene	D gene	V gene	clone size	CDR3 protein	CDR3 DNA
TRBJ2-5	TRBD2	TRBV9	-	CASSVGTSGGETQYF	TGTGCCAGCAGCGTAGGGACTAGCGGGGGGGAGACCCAGTACTTC
TRBJ2-3	TRBD2	TRBV11-2	once	CASSLGSPGLAGGNTQYF	TGTGCCAGCAGCTTAGGCAGCCCGGGACTAGCGGGAGGAAATACGCAGTATTTT
TRBJ1-2	-	TRBV16	-	CASSQLIAGQSSYGYTF	TGTGCCAGCAGCCAATTGATTGCAGGACAGAGTTCCTATGGCTACACCTTC
TRBJ2-1	TRBD1	TRBV9	-	CASSVVTGGEQFF	TGTGCCAGCAGCGTAGTTACAGGGGGAGAGCAGTTCTTC
TRBJ2-1	TRBD1	TRBV6-6	few	CASTLNRDRGNEQFF	TGTGCCAGCACCCTAAACCGGGACAGGGGGAATGAGCAGTTCTTC
TRBJ1-3	-	TRBV28	-	CASSSPHRAGNTIYF	TGTGCCAGCAGTTCCCCCCACAGGGCTGGAAACACCATATATTTT
TRBJ2-1	-	TRBV2	-	CARATGTNTEDEQFF	TGTGCCCGAGCAACTGGGACAAATACTGAGGATGAGCAGTTCTTC
TRBJ2-1	-	TRBV9	once	CASSVVGAVTEDEQFF	TGTGCCAGCAGCGTAGTAGGAGCTGTCACGGAGGATGAGCAGTTCTTC
TRBJ1-1	-	TRBV7-8	-	CASSPRTLYTEAFF	TGTGCCAGCAGCCCCCGGACACTCTACACTGAAGCTTTCTTT
TRBJ1-5	TRBD1	TRBV10-3	-	CAISDRDRGRNQPQHF	TGTGCCATCAGTGACCGGGACAGGGGACGCAATCAGCCCCAGCATTTT
TRBJ2-7	TRBD1	TRBV27	-	CASSLRGQGYEQYF	TGTGCCAGCAGTTTACGGGGACAGGGTTACGAGCAGTACTTC
TRBJ2-1	-	TRBV7-9	-	CASNNLALGAYNEQFF	TGTGCCAGCAACAATCTAGCTTTGGGCGCCTACAATGAGCAGTTCTTC
TRBJ2-2	-	TRBV11-2	-	CASSLPAVRGTGELFF	TGTGCCAGCAGCTTACCGGCAGTGAGGGGGACCGGGGAGCTGTTTTTT
TRBJ2-1	TRBD1	TRBV13	-	CASSLGPGQTNNEQFF	TGTGCCAGCAGCTTAGGCCCGGGACAGACGAACAATGAGCAGTTCTTC
TRBJ2-7	-	TRBV6-2/TRBV6-3	-	CASSGPSSRDEQYF	TGTGCCAGCAGTGGTCCGTCGTCCCGCGACGAGCAGTACTTC
TRBJ2-7	-	TRBV12-3/TRBV12-4	-	CASSPGFRGEQYF	TGTGCCAGCAGCCCGGGTTTTAGAGGCGAGCAGTACTTC
TRBJ1-2	TRBD1	TRBV11-2	-	CASSLDSARGAANYGYTF	TGTGCCAGCAGCTTAGATAGTGCCAGGGGGGCAGCTAACTATGGCTACACCTTC
TRBJ2-7	TRBD2	TRBV5-1	-	CASSLDLAGAYEQYF	TGCGCCAGCAGCTTGGATCTAGCGGGAGCCTACGAGCAGTACTTC
TRBJ2-7	-	TRBV9	once	CASSSGAATSYEQYF	TGTGCCAGCAGTTCGGGTGCGGCCACTTCCTACGAGCAGTACTTC
TRBJ2-1	TRBD1	TRBV9	-	CASSATGTGHNEQFF	TGTGCCAGCAGCGCGACCGGGACAGGGCACAATGAGCAGTTCTTC
TRBJ1-4	-	TRBV12-3/TRBV12-4	-	CASKVGNEKLFF	TGTGCCAGCAAAGTCGGTAATGAAAAACTGTTTTTT
TRBJ2-2	TRBD2	TRBV27	-	CASSLVSGRSTGELFF	TGTGCCAGCAGTTTAGTTAGCGGGAGGAGCACCGGGGAGCTGTTTTTT
TRBJ1-6	TRBD1	TRBV28	-	CASSSPGQGTPRVHF	TGTGCCAGCAGCTCGCCGGGACAGGGGACTCCCCGAGTCCACTTT
TRBJ2-1	-	TRBV27	once	CASSLRSVYNEQFF	TGTGCCAGCAGTTTACGTAGCGTCTACAATGAGCAGTTCTTC
TRBJ2-2	TRBD1	TRBV19	-	CASSPGQGLGTGELFF	TGTGCCAGTAGTCCGGGACAGGGATTGGGCACCGGGGAGCTGTTTTTT
TRBJ2-5	TRBD2	TRBV3-1/TRBV3-2	-	CASSTSGRVETQYF	TGTGCCAGCAGCACTAGCGGGAGAGTTGAGACCCAGTACTTC
TRBJ1-6	TRBD1	TRBV6-6	-	CASSPGTGGPSYNSPLHF	TGTGCCAGCAGTCCCGGGACAGGGGGCCCGTCCTATAATTCACCCCTCCACTTT
TRBJ1-4	-	TRBV19	few	CASKAGGPSNEKLFF	TGTGCCAGTAAGGCGGGGGGGCCGTCTAATGAAAAACTGTTTTTT
TRBJ2-1	-	TRBV3-1/TRBV3-2	-	CASSQIAATYNEQFF	TGTGCCAGCAGCCAAATAGCGGCTACCTACAATGAGCAGTTCTTC
TRBJ1-4	-	TRBV2	-	CASSFLSRELEKLFF	TGTGCCAGCAGCTTCCTTAGTCGGGAACTAGAAAAACTGTTTTTT
TRBJ2-1	-	TRBV7-2	-	CASSLELEQFF	TGTGCCAGCAGCCTAGAGCTTGAGCAGTTCTTC
TRBJ1-2	TRBD1	TRBV5-4	-	CASSSGTGGLRGYTF	TGTGCCAGCAGCTCAGGGACAGGGGGCCTACGAGGCTACACCTTC
TRBJ1-1	-	TRBV5-1	-	CASSAGQLNTEAFF	TGCGCCAGCAGCGCTGGACAGTTGAACACTGAAGCTTTCTTT
TRBJ1-1	TRBD1	TRBV11-2	few	CASGQQGVSTEAFF	TGTGCCAGCGGTCAACAGGGGGTGAGCACTGAAGCTTTCTTT
TRBJ1-1	TRBD1	TRBV6-6	-	CASKEDRANTEAFF	TGTGCCAGCAAAGAAGACAGGGCGAACACTGAAGCTTTCTTT